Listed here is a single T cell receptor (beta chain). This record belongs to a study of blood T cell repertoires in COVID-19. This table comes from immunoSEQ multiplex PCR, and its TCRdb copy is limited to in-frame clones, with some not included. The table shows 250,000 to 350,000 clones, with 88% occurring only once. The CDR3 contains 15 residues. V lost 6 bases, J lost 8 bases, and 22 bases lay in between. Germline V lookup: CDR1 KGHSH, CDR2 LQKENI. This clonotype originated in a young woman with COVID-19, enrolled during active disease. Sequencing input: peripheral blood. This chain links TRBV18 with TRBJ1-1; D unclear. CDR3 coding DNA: TGTGCCAGCTCGCGGAGGACTAGTTGGCAACACGAAGCTTTCTTT. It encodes CASSRRTSWQHEAFF.